These T cell receptor beta chains were read from a single sample in a study of Ad26.COV2.S vaccination and SARS-CoV-2 variants. The repertoire was sequenced with immunoSEQ multiplex PCR; TCRdb's copy has only in-frame clones and lacks some. The table records about 240,000 clones, 85% to 90% of them present only once. The sequences come from peripheral blood, collected in a trial of Ad26.COV2.S vaccine versus placebo. The origin of the receptors is a person between 18 and 59 years old who received the Ad26.COV2.S COVID-19 vaccine or a placebo. CDR3s include the opening cysteine and the closing phenylalanine or tryptophan. A D gene is named only where the DNA matches it firmly. Clone size, where shown, is once, few, many, or a class for clones that have expanded.

CDR3 protein: CASSTRTIHSNQPQHF; CDR3 DNA: TGTGCCAGCAGTACTCGCACCATACATAGCAATCAGCCCCAGCATTTT; clone size: few; V gene: TRBV6-2/TRBV6-3; D gene: -; J gene: TRBJ1-5
CDR3 protein: CASSLGGDTQYF; CDR3 DNA: TGTGCCAGCAGCCTCGGCGGAGATACGCAGTATTTT; clone size: -; V gene: TRBV6-5; D gene: -; J gene: TRBJ2-3
CDR3 protein: CASSQAKSPTGWSYNEQFF; CDR3 DNA: TGTGCCAGCAGCCAAGCCAAAAGCCCCACAGGGTGGTCCTACAATGAGCAGTTCTTC; clone size: -; V gene: TRBV14; D gene: -; J gene: TRBJ2-1
CDR3 protein: CASRELAGTKNIQYF; CDR3 DNA: TGCGCCAGCAGAGAACTAGCGGGGACCAAAAACATTCAGTACTTC; clone size: -; V gene: TRBV5-1; D gene: TRBD2; J gene: TRBJ2-4
CDR3 protein: CSVEVTGRTQYF; CDR3 DNA: TGCAGCGTTGAAGTGACCGGAAGGACCCAGTACTTC; clone size: -; V gene: TRBV29-1; D gene: -; J gene: TRBJ2-5
CDR3 protein: CASRTSALISYNSPLHF; CDR3 DNA: TGTGCCAGTCGGACATCCGCATTGATCTCCTATAATTCACCCCTCCACTTT; clone size: -; V gene: TRBV19; D gene: -; J gene: TRBJ1-6
CDR3 protein: CASRAKTSGRSGQYF; CDR3 DNA: TGTGCCAGCAGGGCAAAGACTAGCGGGAGGTCTGGGCAGTACTTC; clone size: few; V gene: TRBV2; D gene: TRBD2; J gene: TRBJ2-7
CDR3 protein: CASRRAQGLVGYTF; CDR3 DNA: TGTGCCAGCAGACGGGCCCAGGGGCTGGTTGGCTACACCTTC; clone size: -; V gene: TRBV7-2; D gene: -; J gene: TRBJ1-2
CDR3 protein: CASSPDALSGQYF; CDR3 DNA: TGTGCCAGCTCACCGGACGCCCTTTCGGGGCAGTACTTC; clone size: -; V gene: TRBV18; D gene: -; J gene: TRBJ2-7
CDR3 protein: CASNRPGNYGYTF; CDR3 DNA: TGTGCCAGCAACCGCCCGGGCAACTATGGCTACACCTTC; clone size: -; V gene: TRBV14; D gene: -; J gene: TRBJ1-2
CDR3 protein: CASSQDPLREGLGETQYF; CDR3 DNA: TGTGCCAGCAGCCAAGATCCCTTGCGGGAGGGCCTCGGGGAGACCCAGTACTTC; clone size: -; V gene: TRBV3-1/TRBV3-2; D gene: TRBD2; J gene: TRBJ2-5
CDR3 protein: CAWEGRGPTNYGYTF; CDR3 DNA: TGTGCCTGGGAAGGCAGGGGACCGACTAACTATGGCTACACCTTC; clone size: -; V gene: TRBV30; D gene: -; J gene: TRBJ1-2
CDR3 protein: CASSRVETQYF; CDR3 DNA: TGTGCCAGCAGCCGTGTGGAGACCCAGTACTTC; clone size: -; V gene: TRBV6-6; D gene: -; J gene: TRBJ2-5
CDR3 protein: CASSLPGGVMNTEAFF; CDR3 DNA: TGTGCCAGCAGCTTACCGGGGGGAGTCATGAACACTGAAGCTTTCTTT; clone size: once; V gene: TRBV5-5; D gene: -; J gene: TRBJ1-1
CDR3 protein: CASSADRLKGSPLHF; CDR3 DNA: TGTGCCAGTAGTGCGGACAGGTTAAAGGGCTCACCCCTCCACTTT; clone size: -; V gene: TRBV19; D gene: TRBD1; J gene: TRBJ1-6
CDR3 protein: CASSFNQANTEAFF; CDR3 DNA: TGTGCCAGCAGCTTTAATCAGGCGAACACTGAAGCTTTCTTT; clone size: -; V gene: TRBV13; D gene: -; J gene: TRBJ1-1
CDR3 protein: CASSPRLPSYEQYF; CDR3 DNA: TGTGCCAGCAGCCCCAGGTTACCTTCCTACGAGCAGTACTTC; clone size: -; V gene: TRBV7-9; D gene: -; J gene: TRBJ2-7
CDR3 protein: CASSAFTYNEQFF; CDR3 DNA: TGTGCCAGCAGCGCCTTTACCTACAATGAGCAGTTCTTC; clone size: once; V gene: TRBV11-1; D gene: -; J gene: TRBJ2-1
CDR3 protein: CASSPQREAGELFF; CDR3 DNA: TGTGCCAGCAGTCCCCAAAGGGAGGCCGGGGAGCTGTTTTTT; clone size: -; V gene: TRBV28; D gene: -; J gene: TRBJ2-2
CDR3 protein: CASDGQINQETQYF; CDR3 DNA: TGCGCCAGCGATGGACAGATTAACCAAGAGACCCAGTACTTC; clone size: once; V gene: TRBV10-2; D gene: -; J gene: TRBJ2-5
CDR3 protein: CASSQPGQGSGEQYF; CDR3 DNA: TGCGCCAGCAGCCAACCGGGACAGGGATCCGGAGAGCAGTACTTC; clone size: -; V gene: TRBV4-1; D gene: TRBD1; J gene: TRBJ2-7
CDR3 protein: CASSPSTGGTGELFF; CDR3 DNA: TGTGCCAGCAGCCCCTCGACAGGGGGCACCGGGGAGCTGTTTTTT; clone size: few; V gene: TRBV4-2; D gene: TRBD1; J gene: TRBJ2-2
CDR3 protein: CASSERQGNTGELFF; CDR3 DNA: TGTGCCAGCAGTGAAAGACAGGGGAACACCGGGGAGCTGTTTTTT; clone size: -; V gene: TRBV6-1; D gene: TRBD1; J gene: TRBJ2-2
CDR3 protein: CASSQVILATTDTQYF; CDR3 DNA: TGTGCCAGCAGCCAAGTGATACTGGCAACCACAGATACGCAGTATTTT; clone size: -; V gene: TRBV3-1/TRBV3-2; D gene: -; J gene: TRBJ2-3
CDR3 protein: CASSQDLGNYGYTF; CDR3 DNA: TGCGCCAGCAGCCAAGACTTGGGTAACTATGGCTACACCTTC; clone size: -; V gene: TRBV4-1; D gene: -; J gene: TRBJ1-2
CDR3 protein: CAIKHAVNYGYTF; CDR3 DNA: TGTGCCATCAAGCATGCGGTTAACTATGGCTACACCTTC; clone size: -; V gene: TRBV10-3; D gene: -; J gene: TRBJ1-2
CDR3 protein: CASSSDPPSYSNQPQHF; CDR3 DNA: TGTGCCAGCAGCTCGGACCCCCCTTCCTATAGCAATCAGCCCCAGCATTTT; clone size: -; V gene: TRBV6-2/TRBV6-3; D gene: -; J gene: TRBJ1-5
CDR3 protein: CASSSTPGQGVKQYF; CDR3 DNA: TGTGCCAGCAGTTCCACACCGGGACAGGGGGTGAAGCAGTACTTC; clone size: -; V gene: TRBV27; D gene: TRBD1; J gene: TRBJ2-7
CDR3 protein: CASSQDFGQPQHF; CDR3 DNA: TGTGCCAGCAGCCAAGATTTTGGGCAGCCCCAGCATTTT; clone size: -; V gene: TRBV4-2; D gene: -; J gene: TRBJ1-5
CDR3 protein: CATSITRQGQGYTF; CDR3 DNA: TGTGCCACCAGCATAACCAGACAGGGGCAGGGCTACACCTTC; clone size: -; V gene: TRBV15; D gene: TRBD1; J gene: TRBJ1-2
CDR3 protein: CASSQGRRLAGGPLYEQFF; CDR3 DNA: TGTGCCAGCAGCCAAGGTCGCCGACTAGCGGGGGGCCCGCTCTATGAGCAGTTCTTC; clone size: -; V gene: TRBV14; D gene: TRBD2; J gene: TRBJ2-1
CDR3 protein: CASSLGGNGANVLTF; CDR3 DNA: TGTGCCAGCAGCTTGGGTGGAAATGGGGCCAACGTCCTGACTTTC; clone size: -; V gene: TRBV13; D gene: -; J gene: TRBJ2-6
CDR3 protein: CASSLWGGEQYF; CDR3 DNA: TGTGCCAGCAGTTTATGGGGAGGCGAGCAGTACTTC; clone size: -; V gene: TRBV27; D gene: -; J gene: TRBJ2-7
CDR3 protein: CASSPGGGTHQPQHF; CDR3 DNA: TGTGCCAGCAGTCCAGGGGGGGGGACCCATCAGCCCCAGCATTTT; clone size: -; V gene: TRBV27; D gene: TRBD1; J gene: TRBJ1-5
CDR3 protein: CASSRGFGVRGSTDTQYF; CDR3 DNA: TGTGCCAGCAGCCGGGGGTTCGGCGTCCGCGGGTCCACAGATACGCAGTATTTT; clone size: -; V gene: TRBV7-6; D gene: -; J gene: TRBJ2-3
CDR3 protein: CATSDFTSRGEETQYF; CDR3 DNA: TGTGCCACCAGTGATTTTACCAGTAGGGGCGAGGAGACCCAGTACTTC; clone size: many; V gene: TRBV24-1; D gene: -; J gene: TRBJ2-5
CDR3 protein: CASSLEGPRRYEQYF; CDR3 DNA: TGTGCCAGCAGCTTAGAAGGCCCTCGGAGGTACGAGCAGTACTTC; clone size: -; V gene: TRBV7-8; D gene: -; J gene: TRBJ2-7
CDR3 protein: CASSQEGALTGGYGYTF; CDR3 DNA: TGCGCCAGCAGCCAAGAAGGTGCCCTAACAGGGGGCTATGGCTACACCTTC; clone size: -; V gene: TRBV4-1; D gene: TRBD1; J gene: TRBJ1-2
CDR3 protein: CASRFGTGGANTEAFF; CDR3 DNA: TGTGCCAGCAGGTTCGGGACAGGGGGCGCGAACACTGAAGCTTTCTTT; clone size: -; V gene: TRBV27; D gene: TRBD1; J gene: TRBJ1-1
CDR3 protein: CASSLVGGLKSEAFF; CDR3 DNA: TGTGCCAGCAGCTTAGTGGGGGGCCTCAAATCTGAAGCTTTCTTT; clone size: -; V gene: TRBV7-8; D gene: -; J gene: TRBJ1-1
CDR3 protein: CATSDWGQQETQYF; CDR3 DNA: TGTGCCACCAGTGACTGGGGACAGCAAGAGACCCAGTACTTC; clone size: once; V gene: TRBV24-1; D gene: TRBD1; J gene: TRBJ2-5
CDR3 protein: CASSLGRGRGNTEAFF; CDR3 DNA: TGTGCCAGCAGTTTAGGACGGGGGCGCGGGAACACTGAAGCTTTCTTT; clone size: -; V gene: TRBV11-2; D gene: -; J gene: TRBJ1-1
CDR3 protein: CASSLSGHHQETQYF; CDR3 DNA: TGTGCCAGCAGTCTCAGCGGGCACCACCAAGAGACCCAGTACTTC; clone size: -; V gene: TRBV28; D gene: -; J gene: TRBJ2-5
CDR3 protein: CASSAGRGGYNEQFF; CDR3 DNA: TGTGCCAGCAGTGCCGGGAGGGGGGGCTACAATGAGCAGTTCTTC; clone size: -; V gene: TRBV2; D gene: TRBD2; J gene: TRBJ2-1